The 30 T cell receptor beta chains presented below share a single source sample, sequenced in a study of cytomegalovirus exposure and HLA in healthy donors. Primers for the PCR totalled 60 Vbeta and 13 Jbeta. Libraries were prepared by immunoSEQ multiplex PCR; TCRdb keeps only in-frame clonotypes and omits some of them. Of 170,000 or so clones in the sample, around 79% were seen once. Sample: PBMCs. These receptor sequences come from a woman aged 40 to 55 in good health and CMV-seronegative.

The V and J genes are TRBV2 and TRBJ1-2; a weak D match, TRBD1 (5 bases). CDR3 length equals 14 residues. In germline, CDR1 is SNHLY, CDR2 FYNNEI. The V and J ends lost 5 bases and 8 bases respectively, with 18 bases between them. The CDR3 bases are TGTGCCAGCAGTCCAAAGCATGGGGGGGTCGGCTACACCTTC. This encodes CASSPKHGGVGYTF. Supplemented by reference TRBV2 and TRBJ1-2, the full variable domain reads EPEVTQTPSHQVTQMGQEVILRCVPISNHLYFYWYRQILGQKVEFLVSFYNNEISEKSEIFDDQFSVERPDGSNFTLKIRSTKLEDSAMYFCASSPKHGGVGYTFGSGTRLTVV.

A few counts support this clone. The V call is TRBV6-5, the J call TRBJ1-2; D remains ambiguous. V lost 2 bases and J 2 bases, leaving 6 bases between the germline ends. The V gene's germline CDR1 is MNHEY and CDR2 SVGAGI. The CDR3 has 13 amino acids. The CDR3: CASSYGENYGYTF. CDR3 nucleotide sequence: TGTGCCAGCAGTTACGGGGAGAACTATGGCTACACCTTC.

The rearrangement uses TRBV6-1 and TRBJ1-3; D perhaps matches TRBD1 (5 bases). Trimming pared 5 bases from V and 7 bases from J, leaving 18 bases between. The length of the CDR3 is 15 residues. Germline loops: CDR1 MNHNS, CDR2 SASEGT. CDR3: CASSRPGSGRNTIYF. CDR3 in DNA: TGTGCCAGCAGTCGTCCAGGGTCGGGGAGGAACACCATATATTTT.

This clone showed up just once. V gene TRBV7-2 combines with J gene TRBJ2-5; D is possibly TRBD2 (6 bases). The tail of the sequence fits TRBJ2-7 better, so the J call may be wrong. Germline values: CDR1 SGHTA, CDR2 FQGNSA. The CDR3 contains 14 residues. CDR3 bases: TGTGCCAGCAGCTTAGCTAGCGGTAACTACGAGCAGTACTTC. Translated: CASSLASGNYEQYF.

This sequence joins TRBV10-3 and TRBJ1-5; TRBD1 agrees at 7 bases. The V gene's germline CDR1 is ENHRY and CDR2 SYGVKD. The CDR3 consists of 15 residues. V dropped 3 bases and J dropped 6; count of bases not matched to a gene: 8. CDR3 residues: CAISDPTGDGQPQHF. In DNA, the CDR3 is TGTGCCATCAGTGACCCCACAGGGGACGGTCAGCCCCAGCATTTT.

V is TRBV12-2 and J is TRBJ2-5; TRBD2 was called by the table and not checked on the DNA. TRBV12-2 is designated a pseudogene. The CDR3 is made up of 17 amino acids. The CDR3 loop reads CASRHRHKRLAEETQYF. The DNA for the CDR3 is TGTGCAAGTCGCCACCGGCACAAAAGACTAGCGGAAGAGACCCAGTACTTC.

The chain couples TRBV6-4 to TRBJ2-3; 8 nucleotides agree with TRBD2. CDR1 and CDR2 (germline): MRHNA, SNTAGT. With 0 bases clipped from V and 2 bases from J, the junction kept 7 bases outside the gene matches. This CDR3 spans 17 amino acids. This CDR3 is CASSDSPAGGSTDTQYF. The CDR3 DNA follows: TGTGCCAGCAGTGACTCACCCGCGGGGGGATCCACAGATACGCAGTATTTT.

The chain couples TRBV5-1 to TRBJ1-2; the D gene is possibly TRBD1 (5 bases). The CDR3 sequence is 13 residues long. Germline lookup yields CDR1 SGHRS and CDR2 YFSETQ. The V end was cut by 1 base, the J end by 7 bases, with 11 bases between. CDR3 DNA: TGCGCCAGCAGCTTGACCGGGACTCGTGGCTACACCTTC. Its translation is CASSLTGTRGYTF.

This clone turned up a few times. J is TRBJ2-1 and V is TRBV28; the match to TRBD2 covers 12 bases. With 7 bases clipped from V and 7 bases from J, the junction kept 11 bases outside the gene matches. CDR1 and CDR2 from the germline V gene are MDHEN and SYDVKM. The CDR3 has 16 residues. This CDR3 reads CASTPGLAGRYNEQFF. CDR3 sequence (DNA): TGTGCCAGCACCCCAGGACTAGCGGGGAGGTATAATGAGCAGTTCTTC. Full variable domain (rest looked up from reference TRBV28 and TRBJ2-1): DVKVTQSSRYLVKRTGEKVFLECVQDMDHENMFWYRQDPGLGLRLIYFSYDVKMKEKGDIPEGYSVSREKKERFSLILESASTNQTSMYLCASTPGLAGRYNEQFFGPGTRLTVL.

The chain recombines TRBV4-1 with TRBJ1-3, with D uncertain. V lost 0 bases and J 2 bases, leaving 8 bases between the germline ends. Germline loops: CDR1 MGHRA, CDR2 YSYEKL. The CDR3 runs 15 residues. The CDR3 is CASSQDYGAGNTIYF. The CDR3 DNA reads as TGCGCCAGCAGCCAAGATTACGGGGCTGGAAACACCATATATTTT.

V usage is TRBV19 and J usage is TRBJ1-2; TRBD1 aligns across 8 bases. The CDR3 sequence is 13 residues long. The trim removed 4 bases at V and 3 bases at J, leaving 1 base unmatched. Germline V gene lookup returns CDR1 LNHDA and CDR2 SQIVND (reference sequence). The CDR3 DNA follows: TGTGCCAGTAGTAAGGGACAGGACTATGGCTACACCTTC. Amino acid sequence: CASSKGQDYGYTF.

This clone was detected only a few times. The junction does not match germline at one end; this may be a read error. V is TRBV5-1 and J is TRBJ2-7; tentative D call: TRBD2 (5 bases). Germline V gene sequence: CDR1 SGHRS, CDR2 YFSETQ. There are 11 residues in the CDR3. CDR3 sequence reads: CASSLNRDLHF. CDR3 in DNA: TGCGCCAGCAGCCTTAACCGGGATCTCCACTTC.

V usage is TRBV15 and J usage is TRBJ1-4, with unresolved D. CDR3 length: 14 amino acids. Trimming left V 0 bases short and J 8 bases short, with 10 bases between. The germline CDR1 and CDR2 sequences are LNHNV and YYDKDF (reference sequence). CDR3 sequence (DNA): TGTGCCACCAGCAGAGATAGGAGTTCAGAAAAACTGTTTTTT. As protein: CATSRDRSSEKLFF.

This chain links TRBV2 with TRBJ1-1, with D possibly matching TRBD1 (6 bases). This CDR3 has 14 residues. The germline V gene encodes CDR1 SNHLY and CDR2 FYNNEI. The V end was cut by 3 bases, the J end by 5 bases, with 13 bases between. Here the CDR3 DNA reads TGTGCCAGCAGTGACCGCTCCAGGGGAACTGAAGCTTTCTTT. Translation gives CASSDRSRGTEAFF. The whole variable domain, filled in from reference TRBV2 and TRBJ1-1, reads EPEVTQTPSHQVTQMGQEVILRCVPISNHLYFYWYRQILGQKVEFLVSFYNNEISEKSEIFDDQFSVERPDGSNFTLKIRSTKLEDSAMYFCASSDRSRGTEAFFGQGTRLTVV.

The chain has TRBV9 and TRBJ1-3; D gene uncertain. V lost 3 bases, J lost 1 base, and 14 bases lay in between. The CDR3 has 16 residues. Germline loops: CDR1 SGDLS, CDR2 YYNGEE. The CDR3 coding sequence is TGTGCCAGCAGCGGGTGGCAGGCTGTTTCTGGAAACACCATATATTTT. Its translation is CASSGWQAVSGNTIYF.

This sequence joins TRBV11-1 and TRBJ2-2, with D possibly matching TRBD1 (6 bases). The CDR3 totals 15 residues. Germline CDR1 SGHAT, CDR2 FQDESV (reference sequence). V was pared by 4 bases and J by 2 bases, with 11 bases between. CDR3 protein: CASSSKTGNTGELFF. The CDR3, as DNA: TGTGCCAGCAGCTCCAAGACAGGAAACACCGGGGAGCTGTTTTTT.

The chain carries TRBV19 and TRBJ1-2; 8 positions match TRBD1. Germline CDR1 reads LNHDA; CDR2 reads SQIVND (reference sequence). The CDR3 runs to 12 residues. Unmatched junction bases numbered 3, after V lost 8 bases and J lost 4 bases. The CDR3 DNA follows: TGTGCCAGTGGGGACAGGCTCTATGGCTACACCTTC. As protein: CASGDRLYGYTF.

The chain employs TRBV6-5 and TRBJ1-1, with 11 bases matching TRBD1. Germline assignment: CDR1 MNHEY and CDR2 SVGAGI. The length of the CDR3 is 15 residues. Losses at the gene ends were 2 bases for V and 5 bases for J; bases not matched to a gene: 4. CDR3: CASSYGGTGGTEAFF. The CDR3 nucleotides read TGTGCCAGCAGTTACGGCGGGACAGGGGGGACTGAAGCTTTCTTT.

The rearrangement links TRBV19 to TRBJ1-6; no reliable D call. Deletions cut 3 bases from V and 7 bases from J, with 13 bases between. The germline gives CDR1 LNHDA, CDR2 SQIVND (reference sequence). The CDR3 sequence is 15 residues long. CDR3 DNA: TGTGCCAGTAGTATTTCCCCAGGATCGAATTCACCCCTCCACTTT. This gives the protein CASSISPGSNSPLHF.

The chain couples TRBV29-1 to TRBJ2-3, with D possibly TRBD2 on 5 matching bases. V was pared by 3 bases and J by 1 base, with 8 bases between. The V gene's germline CDR1 is SQVTM and CDR2 ANQGSEA. The CDR3 sequence is 13 residues long. CDR3 nucleotides: TGCAGCGTTGACGCGCGGGGCACAGATACGCAGTATTTT. Translation gives CSVDARGTDTQYF.

The rearrangement links TRBV7-9 to TRBJ2-7; the match to TRBD1 covers 9 bases. The ends lost 4 bases at V and 2 bases at J; junction bases unmatched: 9. Germline V gene lookup returns CDR1 SEHNR and CDR2 FQNEAQ (reference sequence). This CDR3 region has 16 residues. This CDR3 is CASSSYRDREAYEQYF. CDR3 nucleotide sequence: TGTGCCAGCAGCTCATACCGGGACAGGGAGGCCTACGAGCAGTACTTC.

The gene calls are TRBV4-1 and TRBJ2-7; maybe TRBD1 (5 bases). The V gene's germline CDR1 is MGHRA and CDR2 YSYEKL. The CDR3 is made up of 14 amino acids. Trimming cost V 0 bases and J 4 bases, with 10 bases left between them. The CDR3 reads CASSQDKAGYEQYF. The DNA of the CDR3 is TGCGCCAGCAGCCAAGATAAGGCAGGGTACGAGCAGTACTTC.

The sample holds a few counts of this clone. This chain connects TRBV19 to TRBJ1-1, with D possibly TRBD1 on 5 matching bases. The germline V gene encodes CDR1 LNHDA and CDR2 SQIVND (reference sequence). Trimming left V 7 bases short and J 5 bases short, with 17 bases between. The CDR3 length is 14 residues. This CDR3 reads CASTLSWGGTEAFF. DNA of the CDR3: TGTGCCAGTACCCTGTCATGGGGGGGGACTGAAGCTTTCTTT. Full variable domain (outside the CDR3, taken from reference TRBV19 and TRBJ1-1): DGGITQSPKYLFRKEGQNVTLSCEQNLNHDAMYWYRQDPGQGLRLIYYSQIVNDFQKGDIAEGYSVSREKKESFPLTVTSAQKNPTAFYLCASTLSWGGTEAFFGQGTRLTVV.

This chain links TRBV5-1 with TRBJ2-5, with D perhaps matching TRBD2 (5 bases). The CDR3 totals 16 residues. Germline values: CDR1 SGHRS, CDR2 YFSETQ. Between the trimmed V and J ends, which lost 2 bases and 1 base, there was a span of 15 bases. The CDR3: CASSFVSGSFQETQYF. CDR3 nucleotide sequence: TGCGCCAGCAGCTTCGTTTCGGGGTCTTTCCAAGAGACCCAGTACTTC.

The chain carries TRBV5-6 and TRBJ2-7; the match to TRBD2 covers 9 bases. J lost 7 bases, V lost 0 bases, and 11 bases had no gene match. Germline V gene sequence: CDR1 SGHDT, CDR2 YYEEEE. The CDR3 consists of 16 residues. CDR3 coding DNA: TGTGCCAGCAGCTTGGCCACTAGCGGGTACCTCTGGGAGCAGTACTTC. It specifies CASSLATSGYLWEQYF.

V is TRBV6-4 and J is TRBJ1-1, with D perhaps matching TRBD1 (6 bases). Per the germline V gene, CDR1 is MRHNA and CDR2 is SNTAGT. The CDR3 loop spans 14 amino acids. Trimming removed 2 bases from V and 8 bases from J, with 15 bases in between. CDR3 sequence: CASSDDAGGWEAFF. The CDR3 DNA follows: TGTGCCAGCAGTGACGACGCGGGGGGCTGGGAAGCTTTCTTT.

The chain carries TRBV18 and TRBJ2-3, with 7 positions matching TRBD2. CDR1 and CDR2 (germline): KGHSH, LQKENI. The CDR3 runs to 15 residues. V trimming: 2 bases; J trimming: 3 bases; junction bases outside the gene matches: 5. This CDR3 is CASSPRKRGTDTQYF. The DNA for the CDR3 is TGTGCCAGCTCACCAAGAAAGCGGGGAACAGATACGCAGTATTTT.

The rearrangement uses TRBV11-2 and TRBJ2-2; 7 nucleotides agree with TRBD1. The CDR3 spans 15 residues. V gave up 6 bases and J gave up 3 bases; unmatched junction bases: 7. CDR1 and CDR2 (germline): SGHAT, FQNNGV. DNA of the CDR3: TGTGCCAGCAGGGGGTACAGGGGATACACCGGGGAGCTGTTTTTT. This translates into CASRGYRGYTGELFF.

The chain carries TRBV28 and TRBJ1-2; possible D gene TRBD1, 5 bases. This CDR3 region has 14 residues. V lost 0 bases and J 8 bases, leaving 13 bases between the germline ends. Germline V gene sequence: CDR1 MDHEN, CDR2 SYDVKM. The CDR3 coding sequence is TGTGCCAGCAGTTTATGGGACAAGGGCATCGGCTACACCTTC. It encodes CASSLWDKGIGYTF.

This chain links TRBV6-6 with TRBJ2-5, with a tentative D call TRBD1 (5 bases). TRBJ2-7 explains the end of the DNA better; the J call may be wrong. This CDR3 has 13 residues. Per the germline V gene, CDR1 is MNHNY and CDR2 is SVGAGI (reference sequence). The CDR3: CASSYDSPYEQYF. CDR3 in DNA: TGTGCCAGCAGTTACGACAGCCCCTACGAGCAGTACTTC.